The 30 T cell receptor beta chains reported below all come from one sample, sequenced in a study of cytomegalovirus exposure and HLA in healthy donors. The PCR contained 60 Vbeta and 13 Jbeta primers. Sequencing was performed with immunoSEQ multiplex PCR; in TCRdb, only in-frame clones are kept and a portion is missing. The sample consists of 90,000 to 140,000 clones, 75% to 85% of them appearing once. Sequences were obtained from PBMCs. These receptors all stem from a man aged 18 to 30 in good health and CMV-seronegative.

This CDR3 reads CASSLAGGLTDTQYF. CDR3 in DNA: TGTGCCAGTAGTTTAGCGGGAGGGCTCACAGATACGCAGTATTTT. The rearrangement joins TRBV19 to TRBJ2-3, with TRBD2 matching over 11 bases. V lost 5 bases and J lost 2; bases outside the gene matches: 3. This CDR3 is built from 15 residues. Germline V gene data show CDR1 as LNHDA and CDR2 as SQIVND (reference sequence).

The chain joins TRBV5-1 to TRBJ1-4, with 8 positions matching TRBD1. The germline CDR1 and CDR2 sequences are SGHRS and YFSETQ. The V gene end was trimmed by 3 bases and the J gene end by 1 base; junction bases not matched to a gene: 11. The CDR3 contains 18 residues. In DNA form, the CDR3 reads TGCGCCAGCAGCTGGTCGCCGGGACAGGCGAGAACTAATGAAAAACTGTTTTTT. Its protein product is CASSWSPGQARTNEKLFF.

This clone has a single count. V gene TRBV6-4 combines with J gene TRBJ2-2; the D gene is possibly TRBD1 (6 bases). The CDR3 spans 15 residues. In germline, CDR1 is MRHNA, CDR2 SNTAGT. With 0 bases removed from V and 6 bases from J, the gap between germline ends came to 11 bases. DNA of the CDR3: TGTGCCAGCAGTGACTCGAAAGGGGGTGCCGGGGAGCTGTTTTTT. This encodes CASSDSKGGAGELFF.

The chain employs TRBV10-1 and TRBJ2-1; D might be TRBD1 (6 bases). The CDR3 is made up of 14 amino acids. Germline CDR1 and CDR2: WNHNN and SYGVQD (reference sequence). The ends were cut back, 3 bases at V and 8 bases at J, with 14 bases in the middle. For the CDR3, the DNA is TGCGCCAGCAGTGACAGGGCCGAGGGGGATGAGCAGTTCTTC. Encoded protein: CASSDRAEGDEQFF.

CDR3 in amino acids: CASSGIRDRGAGELFF. CDR3 DNA sequence: TGTGCCAGCAGTGGCATCCGGGACAGGGGTGCCGGGGAGCTGTTTTTT. V and J are TRBV28 and TRBJ2-2; 10 bases are a match to TRBD1. The CDR3 has 16 amino acids. CDR1 and CDR2 from the germline V gene are MDHEN and SYDVKM. With V trimmed by 5 bases and J by 6 bases, 9 bases remained unmatched.

The chain is built from TRBV5-4 and TRBJ2-3; no clear D. The CDR3 contains 14 residues. Germline V lookup: CDR1 SGHNT, CDR2 YYREEE (reference sequence). The V end was cut by 2 bases, the J end by 3 bases, with 10 bases between. CDR3 coding DNA: TGTGCCAGCAGCTTAGTACAGAGAACAGATACGCAGTATTTT. Protein: CASSLVQRTDTQYF.

This chain uses TRBV4-1 with TRBJ1-6, with D possibly being TRBD1 (5 bases). This CDR3 comprises 16 residues. Trimming left V 1 base short and J 3 bases short, with 10 bases between. Germline values: CDR1 MGHRA, CDR2 YSYEKL. Written as DNA, the CDR3 is TGCGCCAGCAGCCAAGTTGGACAAAGCTATAATTCACCCCTCCACTTT. Protein: CASSQVGQSYNSPLHF.

This rearrangement joins TRBV6-5 to TRBJ2-5; maybe TRBD1 (5 bases). The germline V and J ends were trimmed by 5 bases and 4 bases, with 17 bases remaining between them. CDR3 length: 15 amino acids. Germline values: CDR1 MNHEY, CDR2 SVGAGI. This chain's CDR3 is CASSPISQGRETQYF. As DNA, the CDR3 is TGTGCCAGCAGTCCCATAAGTCAGGGCAGAGAGACCCAGTACTTC.

The chain has TRBV11-2 and TRBJ2-7, with unresolved D. The CDR3 is 11 residues long. V was pared by 5 bases and J by 6 bases, with 8 bases between. Germline CDR1 is SGHAT and CDR2 is FQNNGV. The CDR3 DNA sequence: TGTGCCAGCAGCCCGGGTCTCGAGCAGTACTTC. Translation: CASSPGLEQYF. The full variable domain, rest sourced from reference TRBV11-2 and TRBJ2-7, is EAGVAQSPRYKIIEKRQSVAFWCNPISGHATLYWYQQILGQGPKLLIQFQNNGVVDDSQLPKDRFSAERLKGVDSTLKIQPAKLEDSAVYLCASSPGLEQYFGPGTRLTVT.

The gene calls are TRBV7-9 and TRBJ1-1; TRBD1 agrees at 10 bases. CDR3 length: 15 residues. J gave up 4 bases and V 11 bases, and 13 bases lay outside the gene matches. The germline V gene has CDR1 SEHNR and CDR2 FQNEAQ (reference sequence). The CDR3 is CAGSARGTGATEAFF. DNA of the CDR3: TGTGCCGGCTCTGCCCGGGGGACAGGGGCCACTGAAGCTTTCTTT.

This chain links TRBV10-3 with TRBJ2-1; 16 nucleotides agree with TRBD2. The V gene end was trimmed by 7 bases and the J gene end by 4 bases; junction bases not matched to a gene: 7. The V gene's germline CDR1 is ENHRY and CDR2 SYGVKD. This CDR3 contains 17 residues. CDR3 DNA sequence: TGTGCCATCATGGGACTAGCGGGAGGGAACGCTTACAATGAGCAGTTCTTC. Translating it yields CAIMGLAGGNAYNEQFF.

The chain has TRBV18 and TRBJ2-5; D possibly corresponds to TRBD1 (6 bases). The V end was cut by 4 bases, the J end by 2 bases, with 14 bases between. Germline V CDR1 and CDR2: KGHSH, LQKENI. The CDR3 is made up of 15 amino acids. The CDR3 nucleotides are TGTGCCAGCTCACAAGACAGGACAGCACAAGAGACCCAGTACTTC. It translates to CASSQDRTAQETQYF. Full variable domain (remainder filled in from reference TRBV18 and TRBJ2-5): NAGVMQNPRHLVRRRGQEARLRCSPMKGHSHVYWYRQLPEEGLKFMVYLQKENIIDESGMPKERFSAEFPKEGPSILRIQQVVRGDSAAYFCASSQDRTAQETQYFGPGTRLLVL.

The chain joins TRBV30 to TRBJ2-7, with D unresolved. The length of the CDR3 is 14 residues. Trimming took off 1 base at V and 3 bases at J, with 13 bases between the two ends. The V gene's germline CDR1 is GTSNPN and CDR2 SVGIG (reference sequence). This chain's CDR3 is CAWSETNSLYEQYF. The CDR3 nucleotides read TGTGCCTGGAGTGAAACGAACAGTCTCTACGAGCAGTACTTC. Filled out from reference TRBV30 and TRBJ2-7, the complete variable domain reads SQTIHQWPATLVQPVGSPLSLECTVEGTSNPNLYWYRQAAGRGLQLLFYSVGIGQISSEVPQNLSASRPQDRQFILSSKKLLLSDSGFYLCAWSETNSLYEQYFGPGTRLTVT.

The rearrangement joins TRBV4-1 to TRBJ1-2; maybe TRBD1 (6 bases). The CDR3 has 14 residues. CDR1 and CDR2 (germline): MGHRA, YSYEKL. The V gene lost 4 bases and the J gene lost 4 bases, with 13 bases spanning the gap. The CDR3 here is CASSPFRGGYGYTF. CDR3 nucleotides: TGCGCCAGCAGCCCATTTCGAGGGGGCTATGGCTACACCTTC.

J is TRBJ2-2 and V is TRBV5-6, with D possibly TRBD1 on 6 matching bases. Trimming shortened V by 4 bases and J by 1 base, and 14 bases separated the two germline ends. CDR1 is SGHDT and CDR2 is YYEEEE in the germline V gene. The length of the CDR3 is 16 residues. The CDR3, as DNA: TGTGCCAGCAGCGGCCAAATGGACAGGAACACCGGGGAGCTGTTTTTT. It encodes CASSGQMDRNTGELFF.

The V call is TRBV4-2, the J call TRBJ2-3; 12 positions agree with TRBD2. The CDR3 runs 19 residues. Per germline, CDR1 LGHNA and CDR2 YNFKEQ. V was clipped by 0 bases and J by 0 bases; unmatched bases: 7. For the CDR3, the DNA is TGTGCCAGCAGCCAAGATCACCTAGCGGGAGGGCCAAGCACAGATACGCAGTATTTT. As protein: CASSQDHLAGGPSTDTQYF.

The chain employs TRBV7-9 and TRBJ2-3; the D is unclear. CDR1 is SEHNR and CDR2 is FQNEAQ in the germline V gene (reference sequence). The CDR3 sequence is 15 residues long. V was clipped by 3 bases and J by 0 bases, with 10 bases between them. The CDR3 sequence: CASSFSASSTDTQYF. CDR3 nucleotide sequence: TGTGCCAGCAGCTTCTCAGCGTCTAGCACAGATACGCAGTATTTT.

The genes are TRBV7-2 and TRBJ1-2, with D possibly being TRBD1 (6 bases). Germline loops: CDR1 SGHTA, CDR2 FQGNSA. The V end lost 1 base, the J end lost 0 bases, and 15 bases lay between the germline ends. The CDR3 length is 17 residues. CDR3 protein: CASSLGLPTGSNYGYTF. The CDR3 DNA reads as TGTGCCAGCAGCTTAGGGTTACCGACAGGTTCTAACTATGGCTACACCTTC.

The rearrangement joins TRBV4-3 to TRBJ1-5; possibly TRBD1 for D (6 bases). V was cut by 3 bases and J by 6 bases, with 21 bases left in between. Looked up from germline, CDR1 is LGHNA and CDR2 is YSLEER. The CDR3 sequence is 17 residues long. The CDR3 here is CASSQGAGTDFSQPQHF. CDR3 DNA sequence: TGCGCCAGCAGCCAGGGGGCCGGGACGGATTTTAGTCAGCCCCAGCATTTT.

The rearrangement uses TRBV7-8 and TRBJ2-1; maybe TRBD2 (6 bases). V lost 0 bases, J lost 7 bases, and 10 bases lay in between. CDR1 and CDR2 from the germline V gene are SGHVS and FQNEAQ. The CDR3 has 14 residues. Written as DNA, the CDR3 is TGTGCCAGCAGCTTAGCGGGAGGTCTAAATGAGCAGTTCTTC. Protein sequence: CASSLAGGLNEQFF.

The chain joins TRBV29-1 to TRBJ1-1; the match to TRBD1 covers 8 bases. Germline trimming cut 4 bases from V and 5 bases from J; bases unmatched to any gene: 12. This CDR3 has 15 amino acids. Per germline, CDR1 SQVTM and CDR2 ANQGSEA. CDR3 coding DNA: TGCAGCGTTGCTCAAAGCCAGGGGGCGGGTACTGAAGCTTTCTTT. Translated, it gives CSVAQSQGAGTEAFF. The entire variable domain, with the rest obtained from reference TRBV29-1 and TRBJ1-1, is as follows: SAVISQKPSRDICQRGTSLTIQCQVDSQVTMMFWYRQQPGQSLTLIATANQGSEATYESGFVIDKFPISRPNLTFSTLTVSNMSPEDSSIYLCSVAQSQGAGTEAFFGQGTRLTVV.

The V and J genes are TRBV6-1 and TRBJ2-7; 8 bases are a match to TRBD2. Unmatched junction bases numbered 14, after V lost 4 bases and J lost 6 bases. CDR3 size: 16 residues. Per germline, CDR1 MNHNS and CDR2 SASEGT. Written as DNA, the CDR3 is TGTGCCAGCAGTGCTGTACGGGGGGGAGGTCGTGGCGAGCAGTACTTC. Translation: CASSAVRGGGRGEQYF.

The chain employs TRBV5-4 and TRBJ2-7, with 11 bases lining up with TRBD1. Germline assignment: CDR1 SGHNT and CDR2 YYREEE (reference sequence). The CDR3 extends over 16 amino acids. The J segment lost 0 bases and the V segment lost 0 bases, leaving 2 bases of the junction unmatched. This chain's CDR3 is CASSLGDRGYSYEQYF. CDR3 coding DNA: TGTGCCAGCAGCTTGGGGGACAGGGGGTACTCCTACGAGCAGTACTTC.

The rearrangement joins TRBV10-3 to TRBJ1-1; 9 positions agree with TRBD1. Germline V CDR1 and CDR2: ENHRY, SYGVKD. The CDR3 is 14 amino acids. V lost 10 bases to trimming and J lost 0 bases; unmatched junction nucleotides: 6. The CDR3 here is CATGQGSMNTEAFF. DNA for the CDR3: TGTGCCACCGGACAGGGGTCCATGAACACTGAAGCTTTCTTT.

The chain uses TRBV11-2 and TRBJ2-7; D remains unclear. Trimming cost V 3 bases and J 6 bases, with 15 bases left between them. Per germline, CDR1 SGHAT and CDR2 FQNNGV. This CDR3 contains 14 residues. CDR3 sequence (DNA): TGTGCCAGCAGCTTGACCGGATATCCGGGCGAGCAGTACTTC. Translating it yields CASSLTGYPGEQYF. Filled out from reference TRBV11-2 and TRBJ2-7, the complete variable domain reads EAGVAQSPRYKIIEKRQSVAFWCNPISGHATLYWYQQILGQGPKLLIQFQNNGVVDDSQLPKDRFSAERLKGVDSTLKIQPAKLEDSAVYLCASSLTGYPGEQYFGPGTRLTVT.

This clone was counted a single time. The chain is built from TRBV27 and TRBJ2-1; 9 bases are shared with TRBD1. V was pared by 4 bases and J by 6 bases, with 7 bases of the junction left unmatched. CDR1 and CDR2 (germline): MNHEY, SMNVEV (reference sequence). The CDR3 loop spans 15 amino acids. The DNA for the CDR3 is TGTGCCAGCAGTTGGGATCCGGGACAGGGCAATGAGCAGTTCTTC. Its translation is CASSWDPGQGNEQFF.

The table lists this clone with a count of one. This chain connects TRBV28 to TRBJ2-5; TRBD2 agrees at 9 bases. J was trimmed by 7 bases and V by 5 bases; bases with no gene match: 35. From germline, CDR1 is MDHEN and CDR2 SYDVKM. The CDR3 consists of 23 residues. DNA for the CDR3: TGTGCCAGCAGTCTCAATTCCCGAGTACCCGTCGTTTGGCGGGAGGGCCACCCTAGGACCCAGTACTTC. It codes for CASSLNSRVPVVWREGHPRTQYF.

The J gene is TRBJ2-7, the V gene TRBV4-3; 11 bases agree with TRBD1. This CDR3 is built from 16 residues. J gave up 7 bases and V 4 bases, and 12 bases lay outside the gene matches. Germline CDR1 and CDR2: LGHNA and YSLEER. The DNA for the CDR3 is TGCGCCAGCAGCCCGGGACAGGGGGGTCCCTTTCGGGAGCAGTACTTC. Protein sequence: CASSPGQGGPFREQYF.

This sequence joins TRBV10-2 and TRBJ2-7; D remains unclear. Trimming pared 0 bases from V and 0 bases from J, leaving 12 bases between. This CDR3 has 16 amino acids. Per germline, CDR1 WSHSY and CDR2 SAAADI. The CDR3 bases are TGCGCCAGCAGTGAGTCGAACGGAGAGACCTCCTACGAGCAGTACTTC. Encoded protein: CASSESNGETSYEQYF.

The V and J genes are TRBV19 and TRBJ1-4; TRBD1 matches 8 bases. Germline V gives CDR1 LNHDA, CDR2 SQIVND (reference sequence). This CDR3 is built from 14 residues. V was clipped by 6 bases and J by 3 bases; unmatched bases: 3. The CDR3 loop is CASRRQGPNEKLFF. For the CDR3, the DNA is TGTGCCAGTAGAAGACAGGGGCCTAATGAAAAACTGTTTTTT.